The entry below gives a single TCR beta chain sequence along with its context. Its antigen is undetermined. Before the COVID-19 pandemic, during about 2010-2019, CD4+ T cells were taken from unexposed donors. Isolation of CD4+ T cells took place after about eleven days in culture. Cells permitting, SARS-CoV-2 S/N and four cold-coronavirus spikes were tested on unexposed-donor CD4+ T cells. This entry belongs to a study of CD4 T cells in relation to SARS-CoV-2 and coronaviruses. Trimming cost V 0 bases and J 1 base, with 16 bases left between them. The CDR3 has 19 residues. The germline V gene has CDR1 KGHSH and CDR2 LQKENI. Assay used: immunoSEQ multiplex PCR; TCRdb lists only in-frame clones, some missing. The sample carries around 9,800 clones, over 70% recorded once.

The chain links TRBV18 to TRBJ2-6, with D possibly TRBD2 on 6 matching bases. This clonotype originated in a human donor in good health. The material sequenced was CD4+ T cells from PBMCs, cultured in vitro. DNA for the CDR3: TGTGCCAGCTCACCACCGAGGAGGGAGGCTGGTTCTGGGGCCAACGTCCTGACTTTC. It translates to CASSPPRREAGSGANVLTF.